The 24 T cell receptor beta chains below were found in one sample sequenced in a study of siplizumab effects on memory and regulatory T cells. Here immunoSEQ multiplex PCR was the method, and the copy in TCRdb shows in-frame clones only, minus some. The table records over 100,000 clones, just over 90% of them present only once. The sequenced sample was Tregs sorted from blood. The receptors stem from a human donor in good health.

This sequence joins TRBV15 and TRBJ2-5; D may be TRBD2 (5 bases). Germline-derived CDR1 and CDR2 are LNHNV and YYDKDF (reference sequence). The CDR3 has 15 residues. V gave up 0 bases and J gave up 7 bases, with 15 bases separating them. CDR3 bases: TGTGCCACCAGCAGAGAGTTTGGGAGCTGGGGGACCCAGTACTTC. Translated, it gives CATSREFGSWGTQYF.

To note about this clone: One end of the junction is discordant with germline, which a read error may explain. CDR3: CASSLTRSSYNEQFF. CDR3 sequence (DNA): TGTGCCAGCAGTTTAACGCGGAGCTCCTACAATGAGCAGTTCTTC. This chain links TRBV7-3 with TRBJ2-1; no clear D. The germline V gene encodes CDR1 SGHTA and CDR2 FQGTGA. CDR3 length: 15 residues. Using reference TRBV7-3 and TRBJ2-1 for the parts outside the CDR3, the full variable domain is GAGVSQTPSNKVTEKGKYVELRCDPISGHTALYWYRQSLGQGPEFLIYFQGTGAADDSGLPNDRFFAVRPEGSVSTLKIQRTERGDSAVYLCASSLTRSSYNEQFFGPGTRLTVL.

The V and J genes are TRBV5-6 and TRBJ2-2; D is possibly TRBD2 (7 bases). The CDR3 covers 15 residues. CDR1 SGHDT and CDR2 YYEEEE come from the germline V gene. V dropped 4 bases and J dropped 4 bases, with 14 bases sitting between them. Written as DNA, the CDR3 is TGTGCCAGCAGCCGACGGGGGGCAGGCACCGGGGAGCTGTTTTTT. Its translation: CASSRRGAGTGELFF.

The chain is built from TRBV25-1 and TRBJ1-1, with 9 bases matching TRBD1. The CDR3 is 13 residues long. Germline CDR1 and CDR2: MGHDK and SYGVNS. Unmatched junction bases numbered 8, after V lost 9 bases and J lost 6 bases. The CDR3 bases are TGTGCCAGTAGTAAACAGGGGGCATCTGAAGCTTTCTTT. It encodes CASSKQGASEAFF. The whole variable domain, remainder taken from reference TRBV25-1 and TRBJ1-1, is EADIYQTPRYLVIGTGKKITLECSQTMGHDKMYWYQQDPGMELHLIHYSYGVNSTEKGDLSSESTVSRIRTEHFPLTLESARPSHTSQYLCASSKQGASEAFFGQGTRLTVV.

The rearrangement joins TRBV19 to TRBJ1-2, with D perhaps matching TRBD1 (5 bases). V was cut by 9 bases and J by 3 bases, with 11 bases left in between. The germline V gene encodes CDR1 LNHDA and CDR2 SQIVND (reference sequence). CDR3 length: 12 residues. In nucleotides, the CDR3 is TGTGCCAGCGCCGGGACTCACTATGGCTACACCTTC. It is translated as CASAGTHYGYTF.

This chain joins TRBV7-6 and TRBJ1-4; 7 nucleotides align to TRBD1. The CDR3 is 15 residues long. CDR1 and CDR2 (germline): SGHVS, FNYEAQ. The ends lost 5 bases at V and 3 bases at J; junction bases unmatched: 6. The CDR3 sequence: CASSRQGLSNEKLFF. CDR3 coding DNA: TGTGCCAGCAGCCGACAGGGTTTATCTAATGAAAAACTGTTTTTT.

The chain links TRBV5-4 to TRBJ2-7; D not certain. This CDR3 contains 12 residues. Germline loops: CDR1 SGHNT, CDR2 YYREEE (reference sequence). V was shortened by 3 bases and J by 5 bases, with 9 bases between the two germline ends. The CDR3 protein is CASSSPVNEQYF. CDR3 nucleotide sequence: TGTGCCAGCAGCTCCCCGGTAAACGAGCAGTACTTC.

This chain joins TRBV5-5 and TRBJ1-4, with TRBD1 identical over 7 bases. After removal of 3 bases from V and 4 bases from J, the junction contained 6 bases not matched to a gene. The CDR3 extends over 15 amino acids. CDR1 is SGHKS, CDR2 YYEKEE, per germline (reference sequence). CDR3 sequence reads: CASSYWTGGNEKLFF. The CDR3 region has the DNA TGTGCCAGCAGCTACTGGACAGGCGGTAATGAAAAACTGTTTTTT.

The J gene is TRBJ2-2, the V gene TRBV27; the D gene is possibly TRBD1 (6 bases). Per the germline V gene, CDR1 is MNHEY and CDR2 is SMNVEV (reference sequence). Trimming shortened V by 4 bases and J by 6 bases, and 24 bases separated the two germline ends. This CDR3 is built from 18 residues. CDR3 amino acids: CASSSRIPSGDQAGELFF. The DNA for the CDR3 is TGTGCCAGCAGTTCAAGAATTCCATCAGGGGATCAGGCCGGGGAGCTGTTTTTT.

The J gene is TRBJ2-1, the V gene TRBV6-5; no definite D call. This CDR3 has 15 amino acids. V was trimmed by 0 bases and J by 0 bases, leaving 6 bases between them. CDR1 is MNHEY, CDR2 SVGAGI, per germline. CDR3 nucleotide sequence: TGTGCCAGCAGTTACTCGATCAACTCCTACAATGAGCAGTTCTTC. Its translation is CASSYSINSYNEQFF.

V and J are TRBV7-2 and TRBJ1-5; D perhaps matches TRBD1 (5 bases). The germline V and J ends were trimmed by 5 bases and 4 bases, with 12 bases remaining between them. This CDR3 region has 14 residues. Germline CDR1 is SGHTA and CDR2 is FQGNSA. In DNA, the CDR3 is TGTGCCAGCAGCCGAGGCAGGGAGAATCAGCCCCAGCATTTT. Translation: CASSRGRENQPQHF.

The V gene is TRBV18, the J gene TRBJ1-2, with no clear D. Per the germline V gene, CDR1 is KGHSH and CDR2 is LQKENI. The length of the CDR3 is 12 residues. Trimming removed 2 bases at V and 7 bases at J, with 8 bases between. In DNA form, the CDR3 reads TGTGCCAGCTCACCAGGGGAACCTGGCTACACCTTC. This sequence encodes CASSPGEPGYTF.

The chain couples TRBV6-1 to TRBJ1-2; D remains unclear. Trimming removed 2 bases at V and 4 bases at J, with 14 bases between. In germline, CDR1 is MNHNS, CDR2 SASEGT. The CDR3 sequence is 15 residues long. The CDR3 nucleotides read TGTGCCAGCAGTGAAAGGAAAGGGTTGATCTATGGCTACACCTTC. This sequence encodes CASSERKGLIYGYTF.

In this sample, this clone turned up a few times. The J gene is TRBJ1-2, the V gene TRBV28, with D unclear. The CDR3 loop spans 12 amino acids. Trimming left V 5 bases short and J 5 bases short, with 9 bases between. Per germline, CDR1 MDHEN and CDR2 SYDVKM. The CDR3 reads CASSPLRYGYTF. As DNA, the CDR3 is TGTGCCAGCAGTCCCCTCAGATATGGCTACACCTTC.

The J gene is TRBJ2-3, the V gene TRBV10-3; no clear D. Trimming cost V 4 bases and J 5 bases, with 13 bases left between them. Per the germline V gene, CDR1 is ENHRY and CDR2 is SYGVKD. There are 14 residues in the CDR3. CDR3 protein: CAISVDLGGDTQYF. For the CDR3, the DNA is TGTGCCATCAGTGTTGACCTTGGCGGAGATACGCAGTATTTT.

The chain links TRBV4-1 to TRBJ2-3; 9 bases fit TRBD2. V was pared by 0 bases and J by 13 bases, with 11 bases of the junction left unmatched. Germline assignment: CDR1 MGHRA and CDR2 YSYEKL. The CDR3 has 15 amino acids. The DNA for the CDR3 is TGCGCCAGCAGCCAAGATCCTACGAATAGCGGGAGAGAGTATTTT. This encodes CASSQDPTNSGREYF.

This clone showed up just a few times. The chain links TRBV25-1 to TRBJ1-3; D is ambiguous. V gave up 3 bases and J gave up 1 base, with 10 bases separating them. The CDR3 is 15 amino acids. Germline V gives CDR1 MGHDK, CDR2 SYGVNS. CDR3 in DNA: TGTGCCAGCAGTGATTACACCACTTCTGGAAACACCATATATTTT. Residues: CASSDYTTSGNTIYF.

This chain connects TRBV7-9 to TRBJ2-2; D is uncertain. The V gene lost 5 bases and the J gene lost 5 bases, with 15 bases spanning the gap. Germline values: CDR1 SEHNR, CDR2 FQNEAQ (reference sequence). The length of the CDR3 is 15 residues. CDR3 nucleotide sequence: TGTGCCAGCAGCCCCTCGTCCTTGGGAACCGGGGAGCTGTTTTTT. Its protein product is CASSPSSLGTGELFF.

The chain couples TRBV6-9 to TRBJ1-2, with D possibly TRBD1 on 6 matching bases. With 5 bases removed from V and 4 bases from J, the gap between germline ends came to 14 bases. The length of the CDR3 is 14 residues. Germline V gives CDR1 MNHGY, CDR2 SVAAGI. The CDR3: CASSTPWGPYGYTF. CDR3 nucleotides: TGTGCCAGCAGTACGCCCTGGGGGCCCTATGGCTACACCTTC.

This clone was picked up one time. CDR3 coding DNA: TGTGCCAGCAGTCCAAAGACATCCGGGGCCAACGTCCTGACTTTC. The encoded protein is CASSPKTSGANVLTF. V is TRBV6-5 and J is TRBJ2-6; D call uncertain. Germline lookup yields CDR1 MNHEY and CDR2 SVGAGI. Trimming removed 5 bases at V and 4 bases at J, with 12 bases between. The CDR3 spans 15 residues.

The chain couples TRBV6-6 to TRBJ1-5, with TRBD1 as a possible D gene (5 bases). Trimming stripped 10 bases from V and 3 bases from J, with 16 bases between. The CDR3 has 14 amino acids. Germline V gives CDR1 MNHNY, CDR2 SVGAGI (reference sequence). The chain's CDR3 is CATLTGGVNQPQHF. As DNA, the CDR3 is TGTGCCACTCTTACCGGAGGGGTCAATCAGCCCCAGCATTTT.

This clone was detected only once. The chain joins TRBV9 to TRBJ2-3, with D uncertain. Trimming pared 0 bases from V and 2 bases from J, leaving 7 bases between. Germline V gene sequence: CDR1 SGDLS, CDR2 YYNGEE. The CDR3 has 14 residues. CDR3 protein: CASSVEAATDTQYF. The CDR3 DNA reads as TGTGCCAGCAGCGTAGAGGCGGCCACAGATACGCAGTATTTT.

The CDR3 protein is CASRTGPDYGYTF. CDR3 sequence (DNA): TGTGCCAGCAGGACAGGGCCAGACTATGGCTACACCTTC. V usage is TRBV2 and J usage is TRBJ1-2; TRBD1 agrees at 7 bases. V trimming: 6 bases; J trimming: 3 bases; junction bases outside the gene matches: 4. Germline assignment: CDR1 SNHLY and CDR2 FYNNEI. The length of the CDR3 is 13 residues. Based on the CDR3 plus reference TRBV2 and TRBJ1-2, the full variable domain is EPEVTQTPSHQVTQMGQEVILRCVPISNHLYFYWYRQILGQKVEFLVSFYNNEISEKSEIFDDQFSVERPDGSNFTLKIRSTKLEDSAMYFCASRTGPDYGYTFGSGTRLTVV.

This chain connects TRBV27 to TRBJ1-5, with D perhaps matching TRBD1 (5 bases). The CDR3 runs to 15 residues. The germline V and J ends were trimmed by 6 bases and 3 bases, with 15 bases remaining between them. Germline-derived CDR1 and CDR2 are MNHEY and SMNVEV (reference sequence). The CDR3 DNA is TGTGCCAGCAGCTGGGACGGCAGGGCCAATCAGCCCCAGCATTTT. Translating gives CASSWDGRANQPQHF.